This T cell receptor (beta chain) was observed in a study of cytotoxic CD8 clonotypes in ibrutinib-treated CLL. This table comes from immunoSEQ multiplex PCR, and its TCRdb copy is limited to in-frame clones, with some not included. The sample lists 130,000 to 150,000 clones, around 93% occurring once. V was pared by 1 base and J by 0 bases, with 13 bases between. This CDR3 region has 16 residues. The germline CDR1 and CDR2 sequences are GTSNPN and SVGIG (reference sequence). This clonotype was sampled from a human donor with chronic lymphocytic leukemia. Sequencing was performed on PBMCs, taken after 12 months of ibrutinib treatment. The rearrangement links TRBV30 to TRBJ2-1; D unresolved. The CDR3 protein is CAWSGFSVSSYNEQFF. The CDR3 bases are TGTGCCTGGAGTGGGTTTAGTGTGAGCTCCTACAATGAGCAGTTCTTC.